The next 17 T cell receptor beta chains were all read from a single sample in a study of shared clonotypes between healthy human individuals. Libraries were prepared by immunoSEQ multiplex PCR; TCRdb keeps only in-frame clonotypes and omits some of them. The data hold 2 million to 2.5 million clones, with 93% observed a single time. Sequencing input: naive CD4+ T cells from PBMCs. The subset here: CD45RA+ positively selected. Receptor source: a man in his late teens or twenties in good health. Some clones in this sample may be carry-over from other donors' samples.

The rearrangement uses TRBV25-1 and TRBJ2-1; 14 bases map to TRBD2. Trimming cost V 4 bases and J 7 bases; bases outside gene matches: 6. In germline, CDR1 is MGHDK, CDR2 SYGVNS. This CDR3 comprises 16 residues. CDR3 residues: CASSVAGLAGVNEQFF. The CDR3 nucleotides are TGTGCCAGCAGTGTGGCGGGACTAGCGGGAGTGAATGAGCAGTTCTTC. Full variable domain (remainder filled in from reference TRBV25-1 and TRBJ2-1): EADIYQTPRYLVIGTGKKITLECSQTMGHDKMYWYQQDPGMELHLIHYSYGVNSTEKGDLSSESTVSRIRTEHFPLTLESARPSHTSQYLCASSVAGLAGVNEQFFGPGTRLTVL.

The chain employs TRBV6-5 and TRBJ2-7; tentatively, D is TRBD1 (6 bases). The CDR3 has 13 amino acids. Per germline, CDR1 MNHEY and CDR2 SVGAGI. The V and J ends lost 8 bases and 0 bases respectively, with 11 bases between them. The CDR3 nucleotides read TGTGCCAGCGGACAGTTGAGCTCCTACGAGCAGTACTTC. The encoded protein is CASGQLSSYEQYF.

This clone was detected a few times. The chain employs TRBV7-9 and TRBJ1-2; tentative D call: TRBD1 (6 bases). The germline gives CDR1 SEHNR, CDR2 FQNEAQ (reference sequence). The CDR3 contains 14 residues. Trimming took off 5 bases at V and 6 bases at J, with 16 bases between the two ends. The CDR3 is CASSESGQGNGYTF. As DNA, the CDR3 is TGTGCCAGCAGCGAGTCGGGGCAGGGGAATGGCTACACCTTC.

This sequence joins TRBV6-1 and TRBJ1-1, with no clear D. CDR1 is MNHNS, CDR2 SASEGT, per germline. CDR3 size: 14 residues. The V end was cut by 6 bases, the J end by 5 bases, with 16 bases between. CDR3 in amino acids: CASRVGPLATEAFF. In DNA, the CDR3 is TGTGCCAGCAGGGTAGGACCCCTCGCGACTGAAGCTTTCTTT.

This clone was observed a handful of times. This chain uses TRBV9 with TRBJ2-6; no reliable D call. Germline values: CDR1 SGDLS, CDR2 YYNGEE. CDR3 length equals 15 residues. Trimming cost V 4 bases and J 2 bases, with 10 bases left between them. The CDR3 protein is CASSPSVAGANVLTF. The CDR3 bases are TGTGCCAGCAGCCCGAGCGTGGCTGGGGCCAACGTCCTGACTTTC.

The chain recombines TRBV2 with TRBJ1-2; tentative D call: TRBD1 (6 bases). Germline CDR1 is SNHLY and CDR2 is FYNNEI. Between the trimmed V and J ends, which lost 6 bases and 0 bases, there was a span of 23 bases. The CDR3 covers 18 residues. CDR3 amino acids: CASRLPRDTLQANYGYTF. CDR3 bases: TGTGCCAGCAGGCTTCCCCGGGACACTCTCCAAGCTAACTATGGCTACACCTTC.

CDR3 sequence (DNA): TGTGCCAGCTCTCAGGATAGGGCAGCTGGGGCCAACGTCCTGACTTTC. It codes for CASSQDRAAGANVLTF. The V call is TRBV18, the J call TRBJ2-6, with D hard to call. The CDR3 covers 16 residues. Trimming took 6 bases from V and 2 from J, leaving 14 bases between them. The V gene's germline CDR1 is KGHSH and CDR2 LQKENI.

This clone appeared once. The chain carries TRBV6-5 and TRBJ1-4, with no clear D. This CDR3 is 15 amino acids long. Per the germline V gene, CDR1 is MNHEY and CDR2 is SVGAGI. Trimming stripped 0 bases from V and 3 bases from J, with 8 bases between. The CDR3 loop reads CASSYSSGSNEKLFF. The DNA for the CDR3 is TGTGCCAGCAGTTACTCGTCCGGGTCTAATGAAAAACTGTTTTTT.

The genes are TRBV19 and TRBJ2-5, with TRBD1 matching over 8 bases. The CDR3 consists of 16 residues. Per the germline V gene, CDR1 is LNHDA and CDR2 is SQIVND (reference sequence). V shed 4 bases and J 5 bases; nucleotides not matched to a gene: 12. For the CDR3, the DNA is TGTGCCAGTAGTAGAAGAACTGGACAGGGTGAGGAGACCCAGTACTTC. Its protein product is CASSRRTGQGEETQYF. Filled out from reference TRBV19 and TRBJ2-5, the complete variable domain reads DGGITQSPKYLFRKEGQNVTLSCEQNLNHDAMYWYRQDPGQGLRLIYYSQIVNDFQKGDIAEGYSVSREKKESFPLTVTSAQKNPTAFYLCASSRRTGQGEETQYFGPGTRLLVL.

The chain joins TRBV7-9 to TRBJ2-1, with a tentative D call TRBD2 (5 bases). Germline loops: CDR1 SEHNR, CDR2 FQNEAQ (reference sequence). The V end was cut by 1 base, the J end by 12 bases, with 13 bases between. CDR3 length: 13 amino acids. The CDR3 DNA sequence: TGTGCCAGCAGCTTAGAGTGGGAGTCCGTGCAGTTCTTC. Its translation: CASSLEWESVQFF. Full variable domain (rest looked up from reference TRBV7-9 and TRBJ2-1): DTGVSQNPRHKITKRGQNVTFRCDPISEHNRLYWYRQTLGQGPEFLTYFQNEAQLEKSRLLSDRFSAERPKGSFSTLEIQRTEQGDSAMYLCASSLEWESVQFFGPGTRLTVL.

The gene calls are TRBV28 and TRBJ1-1; TRBD1 aligns across 9 bases. The CDR3 contains 14 residues. CDR1 is MDHEN, CDR2 SYDVKM, per germline. Trimming cost V 1 base and J 7 bases; bases outside gene matches: 4. The CDR3 spells CASSLLQGAGEAFF. CDR3 nucleotide sequence: TGTGCCAGCAGTTTATTACAGGGGGCCGGTGAAGCTTTCTTT. Looking up the rest from reference TRBV28 and TRBJ1-1 gives the full variable domain: DVKVTQSSRYLVKRTGEKVFLECVQDMDHENMFWYRQDPGLGLRLIYFSYDVKMKEKGDIPEGYSVSREKKERFSLILESASTNQTSMYLCASSLLQGAGEAFFGQGTRLTVV.

The chain has TRBV6-1 and TRBJ1-4, with TRBD1 as a possible D gene (6 bases). V lost 4 bases, J lost 7 bases, and 16 bases lay in between. Per germline, CDR1 MNHNS and CDR2 SASEGT. The length of the CDR3 is 15 residues. The CDR3 coding sequence is TGTGCCAGCAGTGCCAGGGTACCCAGGGGTGAAAAACTGTTTTTT. Protein sequence: CASSARVPRGEKLFF.

The chain links TRBV10-3 to TRBJ2-1, with D possibly being TRBD2 (5 bases). This CDR3 spans 15 amino acids. Germline V lookup: CDR1 ENHRY, CDR2 SYGVKD. Trimming cost V 4 bases and J 5 bases, with 15 bases left between them. The CDR3 nucleotides are TGTGCCATCAGTGGTACTCTAGCTGGGAACAATGAGCAGTTCTTC. Protein product: CAISGTLAGNNEQFF.

This chain links TRBV7-7 with TRBJ2-1; 12 bases align to TRBD2. This CDR3 spans 15 amino acids. Germline values: CDR1 SSHAT, CDR2 FNYEAQ (reference sequence). V gave up 5 bases and J gave up 5 bases; unmatched junction bases: 4. The CDR3 coding sequence is TGTGCCAGCAGCCGGAGACTAGCGGGGGACAATGAGCAGTTCTTC. Amino acid sequence: CASSRRLAGDNEQFF.

This clone was recorded once. The chain links TRBV23-1 to TRBJ2-7, with D possibly TRBD1 on 6 matching bases. TRBV23-1 is an ORF for which the function is uncertain. This CDR3 contains 13 residues. V was pared by 9 bases and J by 2 bases, with 14 bases between. CDR3 in amino acids: CARGGRGPYEQYF. CDR3 bases: TGCGCCAGAGGGGGTCGGGGCCCCTACGAGCAGTACTTC.

This chain joins TRBV27 and TRBJ2-7, with D maybe TRBD1 (5 bases). The CDR3 runs 14 residues. CDR1 is MNHEY and CDR2 is SMNVEV in the germline V gene (reference sequence). Trimming pared 3 bases from V and 4 bases from J, leaving 13 bases between. The CDR3 reads CASSFGAELYEQYF. The CDR3 DNA follows: TGTGCCAGCAGTTTTGGGGCGGAACTGTACGAGCAGTACTTC.

This sequence joins TRBV2 and TRBJ1-4; 9 positions match TRBD1. The J segment lost 11 bases and the V segment lost 6 bases, leaving 4 bases of the junction unmatched. Per the germline V gene, CDR1 is SNHLY and CDR2 is FYNNEI. The CDR3 runs to 12 residues. The CDR3 reads CASSGTGRKLFF. The CDR3 region has the DNA TGTGCCAGCAGCGGGACAGGGAGGAAACTGTTTTTT.